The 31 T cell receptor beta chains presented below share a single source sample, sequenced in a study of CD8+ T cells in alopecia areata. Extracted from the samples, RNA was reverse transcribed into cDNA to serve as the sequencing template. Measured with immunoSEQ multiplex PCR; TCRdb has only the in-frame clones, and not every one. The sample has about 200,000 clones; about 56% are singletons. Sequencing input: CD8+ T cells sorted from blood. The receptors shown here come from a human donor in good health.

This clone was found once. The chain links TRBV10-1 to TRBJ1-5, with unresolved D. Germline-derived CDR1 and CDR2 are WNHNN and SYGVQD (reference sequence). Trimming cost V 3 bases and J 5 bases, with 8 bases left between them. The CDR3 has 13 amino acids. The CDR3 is CASSEFVHQPQHF. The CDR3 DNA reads TGCGCCAGCAGTGAATTTGTTCATCAGCCCCAGCATTTT.

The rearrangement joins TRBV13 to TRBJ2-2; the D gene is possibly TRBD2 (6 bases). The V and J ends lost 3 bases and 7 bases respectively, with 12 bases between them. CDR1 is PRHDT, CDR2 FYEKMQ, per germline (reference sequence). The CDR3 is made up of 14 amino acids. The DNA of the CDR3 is TGTGCCAGCAGCTTCCGCGGGGTGGACGGGGAGCTGTTTTTT. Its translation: CASSFRGVDGELFF.

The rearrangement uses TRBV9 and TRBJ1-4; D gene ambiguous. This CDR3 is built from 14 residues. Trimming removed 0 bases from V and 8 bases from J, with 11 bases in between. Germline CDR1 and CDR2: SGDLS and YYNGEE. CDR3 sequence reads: CASSVAGVGEKLFF. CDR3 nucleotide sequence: TGTGCCAGCAGCGTAGCCGGCGTCGGGGAAAAACTGTTTTTT.

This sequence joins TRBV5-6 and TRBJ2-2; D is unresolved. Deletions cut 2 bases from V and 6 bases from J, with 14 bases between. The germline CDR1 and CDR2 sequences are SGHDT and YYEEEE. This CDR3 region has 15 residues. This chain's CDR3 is CASSFGTVRAGELFF. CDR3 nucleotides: TGTGCCAGCAGCTTTGGAACAGTAAGGGCCGGGGAGCTGTTTTTT.

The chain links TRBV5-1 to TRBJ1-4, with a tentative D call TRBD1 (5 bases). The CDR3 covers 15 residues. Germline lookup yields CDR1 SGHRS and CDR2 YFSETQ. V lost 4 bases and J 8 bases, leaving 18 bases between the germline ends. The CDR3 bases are TGCGCCAGCAGCGAGACAACAGGTTTACGCGAAAAACTGTTTTTT. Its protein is CASSETTGLREKLFF.

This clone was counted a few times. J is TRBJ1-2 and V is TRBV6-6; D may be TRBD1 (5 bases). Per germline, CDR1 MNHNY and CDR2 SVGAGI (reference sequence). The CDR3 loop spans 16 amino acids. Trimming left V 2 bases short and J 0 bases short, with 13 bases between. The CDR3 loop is CASSYRETDANYGYTF. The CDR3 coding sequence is TGTGCCAGCAGTTACCGCGAGACAGACGCTAACTATGGCTACACCTTC.

CDR3 sequence: CASSQETGRETQYF. CDR3 coding DNA: TGCGCCAGCAGCCAAGAAACAGGTCGGGAGACCCAGTACTTC. This chain uses TRBV4-1 with TRBJ2-5, with a tentative D call TRBD1 (5 bases). The CDR3 consists of 14 residues. The V end lost 0 bases, the J end lost 5 bases, and 10 bases lay between the germline ends. Germline values: CDR1 MGHRA, CDR2 YSYEKL.

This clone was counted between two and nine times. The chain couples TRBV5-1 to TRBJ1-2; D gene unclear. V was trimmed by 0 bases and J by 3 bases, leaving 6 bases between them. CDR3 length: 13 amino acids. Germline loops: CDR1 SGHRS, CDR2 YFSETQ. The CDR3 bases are TGCGCCAGCAGCTTGGTAGGGTACTATGGCTACACCTTC. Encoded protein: CASSLVGYYGYTF. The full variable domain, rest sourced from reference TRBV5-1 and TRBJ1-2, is KAGVTQTPRYLIKTRGQQVTLSCSPISGHRSVSWYQQTPGQGLQFLFEYFSETQRNKGNFPGRFSGRQFSNSRSEMNVSTLELGDSALYLCASSLVGYYGYTFGSGTRLTVV.

CDR3 bases: TGCAGCGTTGACGGAGCGGGGGGACTCCAAGAGACCCAGTACTTC. Amino acids: CSVDGAGGLQETQYF. V gene TRBV29-1 combines with J gene TRBJ2-5, with TRBD2 matching over 9 bases. Germline lookup yields CDR1 SQVTM and CDR2 ANQGSEA. The CDR3 totals 15 residues. Germline trimming cut 3 bases from V and 1 base from J; bases unmatched to any gene: 6.

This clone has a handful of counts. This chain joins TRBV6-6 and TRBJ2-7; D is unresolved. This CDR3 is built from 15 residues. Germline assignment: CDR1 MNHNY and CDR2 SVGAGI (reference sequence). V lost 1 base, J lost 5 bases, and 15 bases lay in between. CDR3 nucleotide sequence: TGTGCCAGCAGTTACTACGTGCCTCCCCACCACGAGCAGTACTTC. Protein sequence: CASSYYVPPHHEQYF.

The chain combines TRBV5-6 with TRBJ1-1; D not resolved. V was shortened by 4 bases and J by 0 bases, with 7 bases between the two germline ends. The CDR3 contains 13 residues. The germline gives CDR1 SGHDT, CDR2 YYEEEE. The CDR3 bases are TGTGCCAGCAGCGGAGACGTGAACACTGAAGCTTTCTTT. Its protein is CASSGDVNTEAFF.

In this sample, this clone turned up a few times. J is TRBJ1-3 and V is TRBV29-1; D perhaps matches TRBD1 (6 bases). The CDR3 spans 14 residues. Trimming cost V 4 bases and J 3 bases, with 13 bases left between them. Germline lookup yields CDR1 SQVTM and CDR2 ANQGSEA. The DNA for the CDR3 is TGCAGCGTTGGCTCCCCAGGGGATGGAAACACCATATATTTT. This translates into CSVGSPGDGNTIYF.

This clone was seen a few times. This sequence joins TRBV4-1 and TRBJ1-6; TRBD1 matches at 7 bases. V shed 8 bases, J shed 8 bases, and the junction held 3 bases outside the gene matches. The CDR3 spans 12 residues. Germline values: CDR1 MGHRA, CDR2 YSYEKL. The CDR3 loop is CASGTEHSPLHF. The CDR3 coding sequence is TGCGCCAGCGGGACAGAACATTCACCCCTCCACTTT.

CDR3 bases: TGCAGCGCCCTGGTGGAGACCCAGTACTTC. Translation: CSALVETQYF. The chain is built from TRBV29-1 and TRBJ2-5; D unclear. CDR1 SQVTM and CDR2 ANQGSEA come from the germline V gene. This CDR3 spans 10 amino acids. With 7 bases removed from V and 5 bases from J, the gap between germline ends came to 8 bases.

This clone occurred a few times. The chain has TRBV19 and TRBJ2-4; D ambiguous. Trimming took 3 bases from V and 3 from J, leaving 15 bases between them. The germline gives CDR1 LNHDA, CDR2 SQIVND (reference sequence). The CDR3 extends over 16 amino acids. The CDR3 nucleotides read TGTGCCAGTAGTATTCGAGGCAGAGGTCTCAAAAACATTCAGTACTTC. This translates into CASSIRGRGLKNIQYF. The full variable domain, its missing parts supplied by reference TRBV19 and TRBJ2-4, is DGGITQSPKYLFRKEGQNVTLSCEQNLNHDAMYWYRQDPGQGLRLIYYSQIVNDFQKGDIAEGYSVSREKKESFPLTVTSAQKNPTAFYLCASSIRGRGLKNIQYFGAGTRLSVL.

The CDR3 region is CATSREASGDDEQFF. The DNA of the CDR3 is TGTGCCACCAGCAGGGAGGCTAGCGGGGATGATGAGCAGTTCTTC. The chain couples TRBV15 to TRBJ2-1; TRBD2 matches at 9 bases. J gave up 8 bases and V 3 bases, and 8 bases lay outside the gene matches. The V gene's germline CDR1 is LNHNV and CDR2 YYDKDF (reference sequence). CDR3 length equals 15 residues.

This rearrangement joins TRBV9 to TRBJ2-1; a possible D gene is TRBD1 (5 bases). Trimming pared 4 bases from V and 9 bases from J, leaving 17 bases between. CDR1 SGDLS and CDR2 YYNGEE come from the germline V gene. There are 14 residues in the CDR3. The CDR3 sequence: CASSPYAGFGEQFF. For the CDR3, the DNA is TGTGCCAGCAGCCCCTACGCAGGGTTTGGTGAGCAGTTCTTC.

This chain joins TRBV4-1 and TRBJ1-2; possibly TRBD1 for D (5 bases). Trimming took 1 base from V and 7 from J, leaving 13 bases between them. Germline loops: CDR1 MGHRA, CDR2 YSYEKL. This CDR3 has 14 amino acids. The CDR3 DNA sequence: TGCGCCAGCAGCCAAGTCACAGGTCGAAGTGGCTACACCTTC. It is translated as CASSQVTGRSGYTF.

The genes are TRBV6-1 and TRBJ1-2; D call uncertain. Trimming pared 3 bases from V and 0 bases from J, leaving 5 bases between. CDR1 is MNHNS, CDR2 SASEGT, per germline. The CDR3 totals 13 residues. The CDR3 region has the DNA TGTGCCAGCAGTGACAGCCCTAACTATGGCTACACCTTC. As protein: CASSDSPNYGYTF.

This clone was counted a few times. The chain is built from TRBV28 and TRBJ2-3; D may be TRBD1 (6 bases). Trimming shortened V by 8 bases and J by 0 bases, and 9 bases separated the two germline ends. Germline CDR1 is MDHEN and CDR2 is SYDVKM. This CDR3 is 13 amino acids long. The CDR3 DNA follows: TGTGCCAGCTGGCAGGGGAGCACAGATACGCAGTATTTT. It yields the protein CASWQGSTDTQYF.

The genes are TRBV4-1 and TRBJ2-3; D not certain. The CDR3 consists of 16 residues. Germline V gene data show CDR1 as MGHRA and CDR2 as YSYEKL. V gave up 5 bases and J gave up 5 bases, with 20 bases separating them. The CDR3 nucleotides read TGCGCCAGCAGCGTCCAAACCCGGCTAGGGCAAGATACGCAGTATTTT. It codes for CASSVQTRLGQDTQYF.

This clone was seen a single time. The CDR3 region is CASSPTGTADEKLFF. The CDR3 DNA reads as TGCGCCAGCAGCCCAACCGGGACAGCCGATGAAAAACTGTTTTTT. The V gene is TRBV5-1, the J gene TRBJ1-4; 7 bases agree with TRBD1. There are 15 residues in the CDR3. Germline assignment: CDR1 SGHRS and CDR2 YFSETQ. With V trimmed by 4 bases and J by 6 bases, 9 bases remained unmatched.

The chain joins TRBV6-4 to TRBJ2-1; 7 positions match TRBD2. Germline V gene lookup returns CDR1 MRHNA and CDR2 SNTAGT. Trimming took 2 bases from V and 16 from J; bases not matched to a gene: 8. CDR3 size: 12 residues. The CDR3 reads CASSDPRGERFF. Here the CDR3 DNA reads TGTGCCAGCAGTGACCCTCGGGGGGAGCGATTCTTC.

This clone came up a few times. CDR3 sequence reads: CSVGELNENIQYF. The CDR3 DNA sequence: TGCAGCGTTGGGGAACTGAATGAAAACATTCAGTACTTC. The rearrangement links TRBV29-1 to TRBJ2-4; D is unresolved. CDR1 is SQVTM, CDR2 ANQGSEA, per germline. This CDR3 has 13 residues. Deletions cut 4 bases from V and 5 bases from J, with 12 bases between.

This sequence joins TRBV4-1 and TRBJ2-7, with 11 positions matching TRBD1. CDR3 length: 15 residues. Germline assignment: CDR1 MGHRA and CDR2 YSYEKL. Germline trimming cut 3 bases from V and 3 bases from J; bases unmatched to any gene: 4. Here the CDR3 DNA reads TGCGCCAGCAGCCATCTCGGGACAGGGGGCTACGAGCAGTACTTC. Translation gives CASSHLGTGGYEQYF.

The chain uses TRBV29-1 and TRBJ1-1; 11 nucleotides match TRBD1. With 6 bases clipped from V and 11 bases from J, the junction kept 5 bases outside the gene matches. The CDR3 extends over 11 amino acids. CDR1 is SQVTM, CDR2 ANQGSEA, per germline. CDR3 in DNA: TGCAGCGTCCGGGACAGGGGGTACGCTTTCTTT. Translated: CSVRDRGYAFF. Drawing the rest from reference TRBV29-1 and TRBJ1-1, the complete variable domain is SAVISQKPSRDICQRGTSLTIQCQVDSQVTMMFWYRQQPGQSLTLIATANQGSEATYESGFVIDKFPISRPNLTFSTLTVSNMSPEDSSIYLCSVRDRGYAFFGQGTRLTVV.

Here the CDR3 reads CAWSVTSGPNEQFF. CDR3 in DNA: TGTGCCTGGAGTGTAACTAGCGGCCCCAATGAGCAGTTCTTC. The V and J genes are TRBV30 and TRBJ2-1; TRBD2 agrees at 8 bases. In germline, CDR1 is GTSNPN, CDR2 SVGIG (reference sequence). The CDR3 length is 14 residues. The trim removed 0 bases at V and 6 bases at J, leaving 4 bases unmatched.

CDR3 DNA sequence: TGTGCCAGCCAGAACGGGACGGGACTCCTGGCTGAAGCTTTCTTT. Translating it yields CASQNGTGLLAEAFF. The V gene is TRBV19, the J gene TRBJ1-1; D might be TRBD1 (5 bases). Germline V gene data show CDR1 as LNHDA and CDR2 as SQIVND (reference sequence). The CDR3 sequence is 15 residues long. V lost 9 bases and J lost 6, with 23 bases in between. Filled out from reference TRBV19 and TRBJ1-1, the complete variable domain reads DGGITQSPKYLFRKEGQNVTLSCEQNLNHDAMYWYRQDPGQGLRLIYYSQIVNDFQKGDIAEGYSVSREKKESFPLTVTSAQKNPTAFYLCASQNGTGLLAEAFFGQGTRLTVV.

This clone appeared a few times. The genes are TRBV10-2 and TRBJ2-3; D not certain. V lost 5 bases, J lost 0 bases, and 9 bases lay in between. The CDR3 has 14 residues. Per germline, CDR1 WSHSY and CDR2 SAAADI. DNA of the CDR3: TGCGCCAGCAGTACTGTAACTAGCACAGATACGCAGTATTTT. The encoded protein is CASSTVTSTDTQYF.

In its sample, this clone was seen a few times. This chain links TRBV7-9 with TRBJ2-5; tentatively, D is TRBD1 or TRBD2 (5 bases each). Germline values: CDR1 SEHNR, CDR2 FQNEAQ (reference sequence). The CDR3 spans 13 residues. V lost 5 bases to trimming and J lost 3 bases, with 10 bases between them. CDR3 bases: TGTGCCAGCAGCCCCGAGGGGAAAGAGACCCAGTACTTC. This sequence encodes CASSPEGKETQYF.

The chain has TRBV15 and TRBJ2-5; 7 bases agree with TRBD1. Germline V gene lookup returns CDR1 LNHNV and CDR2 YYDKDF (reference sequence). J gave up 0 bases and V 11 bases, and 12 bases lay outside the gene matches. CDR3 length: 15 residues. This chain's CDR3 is CASRPGTAYQETQYF. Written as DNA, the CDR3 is TGTGCCTCCCGTCCCGGGACAGCCTACCAAGAGACCCAGTACTTC. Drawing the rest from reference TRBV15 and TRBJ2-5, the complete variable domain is DAMVIQNPRYQVTQFGKPVTLSCSQTLNHNVMYWYQQKSSQAPKLLFHYYDKDFNNEADTPDNFQSRRPNTSFCFLDIRSPGLGDTAMYLCASRPGTAYQETQYFGPGTRLLVL.